This passage covers 6 T cell receptor beta chains from one sample sequenced in a study of CD8 T cells in ankylosing spondylitis (dated by TCRdb to about 2017). These receptors have no known antigen. The library relied on 5' RACE. Reads for this sample came from an Illumina HiSeq 2500. TCRdb reworked the public reads: Q25 trimming with fastp, MiXCR clone assembly, productive beta chains retained. Merged by CDR3 protein, the rows form single entries marked with the most common genes and DNA. This sample lists 750,000 to 850,000 distinct CDR3 sequences; over 9.5% were detected once. The ten top clones hold more than 0.5% of the sample. Results the study describes overall, beyond this receptor: Blood from ankylosing spondylitis patients appeared to be characterized by a TCR beta motif made up of under 10 highly homologous amino acid variants.

The sample taken for sequencing was blood, either unsorted or a sorted T cell fraction (not recorded which). The origin of the receptors is a male donor with ankylosing spondylitis.

The sample holds many counts of this clonotype. J is TRBJ2-7 and V is TRBV6-5, with D perhaps given as TRBD1 or TRBD2 (5 bases each). The V end lost 4 bases, the J end lost 5 bases, and 18 bases lay between the germline ends. There are 15 residues in the CDR3. Looked up from germline, CDR1 is MNHEY and CDR2 is SVGAGI. CDR3 loop: CASSSPQRGLDEQYF. The CDR3 nucleotides read TGTGCCAGCAGTTCCCCCCAGAGGGGCCTAGACGAGCAGTACTTC.

This clonotype was counted only a few times. The genes are TRBV7-2 and TRBJ2-2; D not certain. Germline V gene data show CDR1 as SGHTA and CDR2 as FQGNSA. This CDR3 is built from 16 residues. Trimming shortened V by 3 bases and J by 0 bases, and 11 bases separated the two germline ends. CDR3 residues: CASSLRQPSNTGELFF. The CDR3 DNA reads TGTGCCAGCAGCTTGAGGCAGCCATCGAACACCGGGGAGCTGTTTTTT.

V and J are TRBV20-1 and TRBJ2-7; 7 nucleotides agree with TRBD1. In germline, CDR1 is DFQATT, CDR2 SNEGSKA (reference sequence). V shed 5 bases, J shed 2 bases, and the junction held 12 bases outside the gene matches. The CDR3 sequence is 15 residues long. Here the CDR3 DNA reads TGCAGTGCTCCCCGGACAGGAGATATTACCTACGAGCAGTACTTC. This translates into CSAPRTGDITYEQYF.

This clonotype was counted many times. The chain couples TRBV18 to TRBJ2-7, with TRBD1 matching over 8 bases. The CDR3 consists of 16 residues. Unmatched junction bases numbered 12, after V lost 5 bases and J lost 3 bases. The V gene's germline CDR1 is KGHSH and CDR2 LQKENI. CDR3 nucleotide sequence: TGTGCCAGCTCATCCGGTAGTGACAGGGGTATCTACGAGCAGTACTTC. It encodes CASSSGSDRGIYEQYF.

This chain links TRBV7-6 with TRBJ2-7, with 10 bases aligning to TRBD2. V lost 4 bases, J lost 0 bases, and 6 bases stayed unmatched. The germline gives CDR1 SGHVS, CDR2 FNYEAQ. CDR3 length: 16 residues. The CDR3 sequence: CASSSFPSGGSYEQYF. In DNA form, the CDR3 reads TGTGCCAGCAGCTCCTTTCCTAGCGGGGGCTCCTACGAGCAGTACTTC.

This clonotype was picked up many times. The rearrangement joins TRBV5-1 to TRBJ2-1; D perhaps matches TRBD2 (6 bases). The CDR3 sequence is 14 residues long. Germline V gene data show CDR1 as SGHRS and CDR2 as YFSETQ. V was trimmed by 4 bases and J by 3 bases, leaving 11 bases between them. The CDR3 region has the DNA TGCGCCAGCAGCGGGACTGCGAACTACAATGAGCAGTTCTTC. This sequence encodes CASSGTANYNEQFF.